This T cell receptor (beta chain) was retrieved from a study of CD8+ T cells in alopecia areata. Across the whole study: A regimen of oral tofacitinib, 5 to 10 mg twice daily, was given to treated patients.

CDR1 is SGHRS, CDR2 YFSETQ, per germline. This CDR3 is built from 16 residues. Between the trimmed V and J ends, which lost 1 base and 3 bases, there was a span of 11 bases. RNA, once extracted, was reverse transcribed into cDNA for use as the sequencing template. Measured with immunoSEQ multiplex PCR; TCRdb has only the in-frame clones, and not every one. The sample includes 100,000 to 150,000 clones, about 47% of them seen just once. The table lists this clone with a few counts. Its antigen is unidentified. Points from the study as a whole: Although TCR sharing was seen in mice, sharing across patients was less clear, possibly for HLA-related reasons. Scalp sequencing also captures normal skin's resident alphabeta T cells.

This specimen was CD8+ T cells sorted from blood, taken at week 0. The clonotype comes from a human donor with alopecia areata. The chain has TRBV5-1 and TRBJ2-6, with TRBD1 as a possible D gene (5 bases). CDR3 sequence: CASSLTIGVGANVLTF. The CDR3 bases are TGCGCCAGCAGCTTGACGATAGGGGTTGGGGCCAACGTCCTGACTTTC.